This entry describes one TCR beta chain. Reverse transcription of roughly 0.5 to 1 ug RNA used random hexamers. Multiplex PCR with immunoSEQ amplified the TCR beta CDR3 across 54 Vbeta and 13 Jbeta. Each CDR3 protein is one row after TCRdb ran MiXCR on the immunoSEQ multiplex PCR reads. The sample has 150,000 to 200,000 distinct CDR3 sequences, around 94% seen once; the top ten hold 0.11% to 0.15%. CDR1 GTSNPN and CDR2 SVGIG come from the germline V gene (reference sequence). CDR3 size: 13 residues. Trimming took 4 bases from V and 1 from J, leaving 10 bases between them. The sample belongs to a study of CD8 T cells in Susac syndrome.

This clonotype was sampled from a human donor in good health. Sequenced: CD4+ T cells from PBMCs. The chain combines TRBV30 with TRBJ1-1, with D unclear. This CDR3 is CAWTRRTNTEAFF. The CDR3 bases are TGTGCCTGGACTCGAAGGACGAACACTGAAGCTTTCTTT.